This TCR beta chain appears in the sequencing data of a study of T-cell memory formation after mild COVID-19. Via MiXCR, TCRdb re-called the 5' RACE reads, giving one row per CDR3 protein. The profile shows around 110,000 distinct CDR3 sequences, under 15% of them singletons. Study conclusions and caveats: Chiefly within CM and EM were the contracting CD4+ clones; CD8+ ones were within EMRA. Second-wave clones reaching peak frequency on day 37 lacked confirmed SARS-CoV-2 specificity. The study found balanced CD4/CD8 in clones contracting day 15 to 85 and a CD4+ lean in later expanders.

This clonotype is medium-sized. The target antigen is unknown. The sequencing sample was made of PBMCs or a T cell subset sorted from them (not recorded which). The clonotype was recovered from a man between 18 and 29 years old who had mild COVID-19 (a few samples of this study predate the infection). Cell type and time point are not known.

CDR3 amino acids: CASRPTLAGPQETQYF. The CDR3 region has the DNA TGTGCCAGCAGACCGACACTAGCGGGGCCCCAAGAGACCCAGTACTTC. The rearrangement joins TRBV6-5 to TRBJ2-5; 10 nucleotides agree with TRBD2. Germline V gene lookup returns CDR1 MNHEY and CDR2 SVGAGI. V dropped 6 bases and J dropped 1; count of bases not matched to a gene: 8. The CDR3 is 16 amino acids.